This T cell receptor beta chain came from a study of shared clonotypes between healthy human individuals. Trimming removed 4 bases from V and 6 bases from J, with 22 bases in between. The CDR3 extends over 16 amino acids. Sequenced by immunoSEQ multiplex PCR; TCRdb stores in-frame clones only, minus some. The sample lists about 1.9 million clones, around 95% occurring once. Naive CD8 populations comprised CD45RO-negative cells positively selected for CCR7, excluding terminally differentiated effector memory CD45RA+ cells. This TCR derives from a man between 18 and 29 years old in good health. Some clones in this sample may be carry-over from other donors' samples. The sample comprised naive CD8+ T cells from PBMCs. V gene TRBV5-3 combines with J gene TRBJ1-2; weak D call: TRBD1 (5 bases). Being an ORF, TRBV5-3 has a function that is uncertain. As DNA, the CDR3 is TGTGCCAGAAGCGGATCCTCCGGGGCCCATAAGCATGGCTACACCTTC. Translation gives CARSGSSGAHKHGYTF.